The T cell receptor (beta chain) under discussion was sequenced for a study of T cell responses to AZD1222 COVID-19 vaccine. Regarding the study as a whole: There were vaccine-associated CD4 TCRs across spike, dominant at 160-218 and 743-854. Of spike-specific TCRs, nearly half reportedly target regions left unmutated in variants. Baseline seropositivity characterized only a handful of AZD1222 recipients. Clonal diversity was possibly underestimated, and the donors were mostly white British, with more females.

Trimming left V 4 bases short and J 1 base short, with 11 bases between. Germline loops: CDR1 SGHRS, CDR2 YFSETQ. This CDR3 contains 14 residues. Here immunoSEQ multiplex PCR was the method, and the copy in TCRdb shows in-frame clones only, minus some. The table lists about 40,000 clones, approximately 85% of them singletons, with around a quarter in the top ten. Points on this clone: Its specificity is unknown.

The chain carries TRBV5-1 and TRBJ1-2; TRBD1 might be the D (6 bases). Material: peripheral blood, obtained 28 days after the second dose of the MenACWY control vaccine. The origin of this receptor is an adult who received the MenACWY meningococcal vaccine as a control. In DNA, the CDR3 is TGCGCCAGCAGCCTGGAAGGGGGTAACTATGGCTACACCTTC. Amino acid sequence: CASSLEGGNYGYTF.